Below, one TCR beta chain is given with its context. This sample was included in a study of blood T cells in healthy people across ages. The CDR3 runs 16 residues. Germline trimming cut 1 base from V and 4 bases from J; bases unmatched to any gene: 4. The second PCR ran about 6 to 12 cycles with a sample-barcoded 5' primer and J-beta primers. TCRdb called the 5' RACE reads again in MiXCR, with one record for every CDR3 protein. Seen here are approximately 1.5 million distinct CDR3 sequences, 30% to 40% observed once, and the top ten hold 10% to 12%. Source material: blood. The receptor was derived from a woman aged 25-40 years in good health. The genes are TRBV12-3 or TRBV12-4 and TRBJ2-2; 9 bases line up with TRBD2. The DNA for the CDR3 is TGTGCCAGCAGTTTAGAGGGCGGGAGGGCCACCGGGGAGCTGTTTTTT. It specifies CASSLEGGRATGELFF.